This T cell receptor (beta chain) was recorded in a study of blood T cell repertoires in COVID-19. In the study overall: The origin of the acute and convalescent COVID-19 samples was the United States, Italy and Spain. Sources were T cells, B-cell-depleted T cells, or PBMCs; the material itself was cDNA or gDNA.

V dropped 6 bases and J dropped 5; count of bases not matched to a gene: 12. From germline, CDR1 is MNHNY and CDR2 SVGAGI (reference sequence). This CDR3 contains 16 residues. Authors' processing steps: Reference gene primer amplification gave nucleated cell count estimates. Here immunoSEQ multiplex PCR was the method, and the copy in TCRdb shows in-frame clones only, minus some. V and J calls and clone size are given by that table; D and trimming were obtained from the DNA. The sample lists around 99,000 clones; 79% were seen once. The receptor was isolated from a woman of 80 years or more with active or convalescent COVID-19. The sample was peripheral blood. The chain uses TRBV6-6 and TRBJ2-2, with 7 bases fitting TRBD1. The chain's CDR3 is CASSPKPGQSTGELFF. The CDR3 region has the DNA TGTGCCAGCAGCCCAAAGCCGGGACAGAGTACCGGGGAGCTGTTTTTT.